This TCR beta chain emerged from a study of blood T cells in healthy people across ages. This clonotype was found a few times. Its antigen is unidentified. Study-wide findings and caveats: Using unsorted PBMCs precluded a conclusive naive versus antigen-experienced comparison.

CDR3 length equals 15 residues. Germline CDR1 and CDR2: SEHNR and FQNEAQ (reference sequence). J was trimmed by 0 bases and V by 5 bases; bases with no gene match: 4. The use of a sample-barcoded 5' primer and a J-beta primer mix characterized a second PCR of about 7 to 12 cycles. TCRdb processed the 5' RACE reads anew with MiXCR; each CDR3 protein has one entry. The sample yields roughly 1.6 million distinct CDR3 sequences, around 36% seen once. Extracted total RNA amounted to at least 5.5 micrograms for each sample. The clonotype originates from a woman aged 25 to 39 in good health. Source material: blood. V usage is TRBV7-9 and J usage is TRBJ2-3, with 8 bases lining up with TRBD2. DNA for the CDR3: TGTGCCAGCAGCCGACTAGCGACAAGCACAGATACGCAGTATTTT. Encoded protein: CASSRLATSTDTQYF. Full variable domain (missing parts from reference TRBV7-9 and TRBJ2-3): DTGVSQNPRHKITKRGQNVTFRCDPISEHNRLYWYRQTLGQGPEFLTYFQNEAQLEKSRLLSDRFSAERPKGSFSTLEIQRTEQGDSAMYLCASSRLATSTDTQYFGPGTRLTVL.